This T cell receptor beta chain was recovered during a study of control samples from healthy donors and cancer patients. The protocol was immunoSEQ multiplex PCR, while the TCRdb copy is restricted to in-frame clones and leaves out a portion. Here the sample spans about 82,000 clones, about 90% being singletons. This receptor was identified in a man aged 45-65 years in good health. Sample: blood.

The CDR3 sequence is CASRGLAGGLQNTGELFF. Written as DNA, the CDR3 is TGTGCCAGTAGGGGACTAGCGGGAGGGTTACAGAACACCGGGGAGCTGTTTTTT. This chain links TRBV19 with TRBJ2-2; 16 bases line up with TRBD2. V dropped 6 bases and J dropped 1; count of bases not matched to a gene: 5. CDR1 and CDR2 (germline): LNHDA, SQIVND (reference sequence). This CDR3 region has 18 residues.